Many counts were recorded for the clone carrying this TCR beta chain. The sequenced template was RNA, covering the TCR beta CDR3 region. A first-round RT-PCR used HTBI primers, followed by a second-round multiplex PCR. TCRdb used MiXCR to reprocess the multiplex PCR reads, holding one entry per CDR3 protein. The table has some 390,000 distinct CDR3 sequences, around 18% seen once; the top ten hold around 1.4%. This record belongs to a study of Graves' ophthalmopathy and Graves' hyperthyroidism. Study in general: The collection of peripheral blood took place at initial diagnosis, before any treatment.

Germline V lookup: CDR1 SGHKS, CDR2 YYEKEE (reference sequence). This CDR3 has 14 residues. V was shortened by 2 bases and J by 0 bases, with 3 bases between the two germline ends. Exclusion applied to patients with other autoimmune diseases, uncontrolled infections, pregnancy or lactation. The evidence that diagnosis relied on was clinical symptoms, serum thyroxine, TRAb, thyroid ultrasound and orbital computed tomography. The chain is built from TRBV5-5 and TRBJ2-6; D call uncertain. The sample comprised peripheral blood. This TCR was recovered from a woman aged 18-35 years with Graves' ophthalmopathy. The CDR3 bases are TGTGCCAGCAGCTTAGTCTCTGGGGCCAACGTCCTGACTTTC. Protein sequence: CASSLVSGANVLTF.